This T cell receptor beta chain was recorded in a study of cytomegalovirus exposure and HLA in healthy donors. Background on the study: Prior work identified around 110 million unique TCR beta sequences in some 180 million T cells. Study findings and constraints: Being productive about 90% or about 30% of the time was typical of most TCR beta V segments in an earlier analysis. CMV serostatus alone was available as immune exposure information.

Germline V CDR1 and CDR2: DFQATT, SNEGSKA (reference sequence). V lost 4 bases, J lost 4 bases, and 4 bases lay in between. The CDR3 runs to 10 residues. On this clone: Its specificity is unknown.

The PCR contained 60 Vbeta and 13 Jbeta primers. Libraries were prepared by immunoSEQ multiplex PCR; TCRdb keeps only in-frame clonotypes and omits some of them. The table lists some 98,000 clones, around 80% of them singletons. The receptor was derived from a man in his forties or fifties in good health and CMV-seronegative. This rearrangement joins TRBV20-1 to TRBJ1-2; D gene unclear. Material: PBMCs. The CDR3 sequence is CSAIRYGYTF. CDR3 nucleotides: TGCAGTGCTATCCGCTATGGCTACACCTTC.